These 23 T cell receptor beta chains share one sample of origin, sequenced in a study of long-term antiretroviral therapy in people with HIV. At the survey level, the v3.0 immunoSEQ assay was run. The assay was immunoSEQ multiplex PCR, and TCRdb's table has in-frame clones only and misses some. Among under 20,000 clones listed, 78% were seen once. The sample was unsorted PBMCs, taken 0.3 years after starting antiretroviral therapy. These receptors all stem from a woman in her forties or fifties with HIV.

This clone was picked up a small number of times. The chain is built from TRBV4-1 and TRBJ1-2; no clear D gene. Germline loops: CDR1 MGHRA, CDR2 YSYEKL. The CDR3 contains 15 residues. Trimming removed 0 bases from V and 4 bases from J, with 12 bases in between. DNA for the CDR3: TGCGCCAGCAGCCAAGAGCCAGTAAAGCCCTATGGCTACACCTTC. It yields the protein CASSQEPVKPYGYTF.

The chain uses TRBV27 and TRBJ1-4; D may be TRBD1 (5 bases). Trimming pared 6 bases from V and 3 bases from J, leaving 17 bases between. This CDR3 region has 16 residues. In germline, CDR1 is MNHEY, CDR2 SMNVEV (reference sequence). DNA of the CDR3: TGTGCCAGCAGGGACGGAGGCGGCAGGGCTAATGAAAAACTGTTTTTT. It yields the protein CASRDGGGRANEKLFF.

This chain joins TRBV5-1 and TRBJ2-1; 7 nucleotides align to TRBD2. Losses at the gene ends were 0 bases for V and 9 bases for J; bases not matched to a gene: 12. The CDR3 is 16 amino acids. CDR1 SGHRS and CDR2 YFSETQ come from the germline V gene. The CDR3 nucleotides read TGCGCCAGCAGCTTGGGGACTAGGAGGGGCCTTATTGAGCAGTTCTTC. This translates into CASSLGTRRGLIEQFF.

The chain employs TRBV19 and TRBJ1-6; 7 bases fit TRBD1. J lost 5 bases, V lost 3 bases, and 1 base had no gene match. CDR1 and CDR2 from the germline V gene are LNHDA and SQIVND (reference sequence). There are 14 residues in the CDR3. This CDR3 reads CASSIGTDNSPLHF. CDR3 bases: TGTGCCAGTAGTATTGGGACAGATAATTCACCCCTCCACTTT. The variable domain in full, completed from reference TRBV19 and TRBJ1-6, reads DGGITQSPKYLFRKEGQNVTLSCEQNLNHDAMYWYRQDPGQGLRLIYYSQIVNDFQKGDIAEGYSVSREKKESFPLTVTSAQKNPTAFYLCASSIGTDNSPLHFGNGTRLTVT.

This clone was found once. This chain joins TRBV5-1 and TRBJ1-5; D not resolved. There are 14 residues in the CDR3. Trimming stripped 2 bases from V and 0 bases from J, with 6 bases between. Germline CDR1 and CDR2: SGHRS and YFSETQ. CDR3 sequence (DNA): TGCGCCAGCAGCTTATTGTATAGCAATCAGCCCCAGCATTTT. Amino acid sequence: CASSLLYSNQPQHF.

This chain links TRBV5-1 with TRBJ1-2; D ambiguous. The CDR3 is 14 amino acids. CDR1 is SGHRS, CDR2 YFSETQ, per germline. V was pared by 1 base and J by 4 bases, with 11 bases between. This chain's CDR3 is CASSLITAAYGYTF. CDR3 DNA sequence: TGCGCCAGCAGCTTGATCACCGCGGCCTATGGCTACACCTTC.

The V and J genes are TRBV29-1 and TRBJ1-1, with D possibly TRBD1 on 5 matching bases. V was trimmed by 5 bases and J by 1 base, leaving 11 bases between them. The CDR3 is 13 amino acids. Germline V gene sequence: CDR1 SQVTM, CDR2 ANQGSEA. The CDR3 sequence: CSVSTGRNTEAFF. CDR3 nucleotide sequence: TGCAGCGTTTCTACAGGTCGGAACACTGAAGCTTTCTTT.

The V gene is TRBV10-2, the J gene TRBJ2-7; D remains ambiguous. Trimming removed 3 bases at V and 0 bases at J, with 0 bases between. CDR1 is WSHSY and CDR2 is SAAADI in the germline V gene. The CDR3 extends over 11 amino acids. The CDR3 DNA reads TGCGCCAGCAGTGACTCCTACGAGCAGTACTTC. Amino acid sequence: CASSDSYEQYF.

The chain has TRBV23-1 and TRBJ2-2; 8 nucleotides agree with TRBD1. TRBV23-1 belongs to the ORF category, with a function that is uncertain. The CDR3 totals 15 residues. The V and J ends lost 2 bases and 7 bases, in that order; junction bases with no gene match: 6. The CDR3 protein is CASSQRTGILGELFF. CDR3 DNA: TGCGCCAGCAGTCAAAGGACAGGGATTCTCGGGGAGCTGTTTTTT.

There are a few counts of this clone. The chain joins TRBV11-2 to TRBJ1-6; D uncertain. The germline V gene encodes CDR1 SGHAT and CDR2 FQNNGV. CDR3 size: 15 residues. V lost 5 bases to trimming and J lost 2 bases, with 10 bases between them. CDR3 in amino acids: CASSRGFAYNSPLHF. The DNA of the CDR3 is TGTGCCAGCAGCCGGGGATTCGCCTATAATTCACCCCTCCACTTT.

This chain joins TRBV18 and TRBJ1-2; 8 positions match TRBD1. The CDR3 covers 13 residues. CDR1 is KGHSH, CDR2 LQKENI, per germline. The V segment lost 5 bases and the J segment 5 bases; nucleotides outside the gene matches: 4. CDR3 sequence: CASSTTGGYGYTF. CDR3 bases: TGTGCCAGCTCAACTACAGGGGGTTATGGCTACACCTTC.

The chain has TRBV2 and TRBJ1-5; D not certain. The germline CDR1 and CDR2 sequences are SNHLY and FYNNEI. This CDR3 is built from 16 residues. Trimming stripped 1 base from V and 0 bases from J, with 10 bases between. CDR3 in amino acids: CASSEVTGNSNQPQHF. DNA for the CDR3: TGTGCCAGCAGTGAAGTTACGGGGAATAGCAATCAGCCCCAGCATTTT.

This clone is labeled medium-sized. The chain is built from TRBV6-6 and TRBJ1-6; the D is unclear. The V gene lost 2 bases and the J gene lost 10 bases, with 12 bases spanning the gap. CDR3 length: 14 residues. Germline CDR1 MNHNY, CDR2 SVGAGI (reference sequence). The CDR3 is CASSYTAGGSPLHF. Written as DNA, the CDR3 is TGTGCCAGCAGTTACACGGCGGGCGGCTCACCCCTCCACTTT.

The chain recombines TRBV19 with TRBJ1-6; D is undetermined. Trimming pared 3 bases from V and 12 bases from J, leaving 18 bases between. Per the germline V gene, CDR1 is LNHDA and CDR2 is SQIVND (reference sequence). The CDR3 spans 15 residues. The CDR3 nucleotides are TGTGCCAGTAGTATGGAGTATCAATACTATATACCCCTCCACTTT. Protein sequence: CASSMEYQYYIPLHF.

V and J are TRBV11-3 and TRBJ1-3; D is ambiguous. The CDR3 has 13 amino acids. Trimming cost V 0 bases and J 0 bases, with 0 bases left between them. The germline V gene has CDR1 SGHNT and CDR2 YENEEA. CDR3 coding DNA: TGTGCCAGCAGCTTAGACTCTGGAAACACCATATATTTT. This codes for CASSLDSGNTIYF.

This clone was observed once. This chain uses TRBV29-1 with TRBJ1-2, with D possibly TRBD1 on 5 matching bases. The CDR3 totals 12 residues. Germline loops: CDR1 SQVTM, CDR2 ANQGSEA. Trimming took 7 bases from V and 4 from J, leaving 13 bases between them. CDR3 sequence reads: CSAGTQVYGYTF. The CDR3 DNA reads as TGCAGCGCCGGGACTCAAGTCTATGGCTACACCTTC.

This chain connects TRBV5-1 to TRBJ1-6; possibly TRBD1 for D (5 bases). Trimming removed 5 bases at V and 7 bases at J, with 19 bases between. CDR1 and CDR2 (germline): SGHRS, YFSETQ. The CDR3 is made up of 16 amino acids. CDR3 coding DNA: TGCGCCAGCAGGGGAACGGGACTTAGGGCGAATTCACCCCTCCACTTT. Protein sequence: CASRGTGLRANSPLHF.

The CDR3 is CASSSGQGRLTRSGEKLFF. The CDR3 DNA reads TGCGCCAGCAGCTCGGGACAGGGTCGCCTTACCAGGTCAGGGGAAAAACTGTTTTTT. This chain uses TRBV5-1 with TRBJ1-4, with TRBD1 identical over 9 bases. Losses at the gene ends were 3 bases for V and 8 bases for J; bases not matched to a gene: 20. Germline CDR1 SGHRS, CDR2 YFSETQ. The length of the CDR3 is 19 residues. The complete variable domain, with remaining parts taken from reference TRBV5-1 and TRBJ1-4, reads KAGVTQTPRYLIKTRGQQVTLSCSPISGHRSVSWYQQTPGQGLQFLFEYFSETQRNKGNFPGRFSGRQFSNSRSEMNVSTLELGDSALYLCASSSGQGRLTRSGEKLFFGSGTQLSVL.

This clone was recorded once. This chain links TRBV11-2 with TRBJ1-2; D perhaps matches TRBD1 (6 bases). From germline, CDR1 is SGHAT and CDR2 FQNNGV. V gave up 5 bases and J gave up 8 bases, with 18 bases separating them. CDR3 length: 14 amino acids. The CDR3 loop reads CASSDYGQSQGYTF. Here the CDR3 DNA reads TGTGCCAGCAGCGATTACGGACAGTCACAAGGCTACACCTTC.

The CDR3 nucleotides are TGTGCCAGCAGTTCGACCGCCGGGACAGGCCACGGGGAGACCCAGTACTTC. Translating gives CASSSTAGTGHGETQYF. J is TRBJ2-5 and V is TRBV27; 8 nucleotides match TRBD1. The CDR3 runs 17 residues. Germline CDR1 and CDR2: MNHEY and SMNVEV (reference sequence). After removal of 4 bases from V and 5 bases from J, the junction contained 15 bases not matched to a gene.

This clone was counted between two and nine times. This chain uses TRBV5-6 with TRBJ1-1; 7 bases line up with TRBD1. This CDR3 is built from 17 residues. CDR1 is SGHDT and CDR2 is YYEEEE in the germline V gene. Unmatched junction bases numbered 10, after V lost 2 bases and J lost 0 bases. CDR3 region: CASSFEGAPFVNTEAFF. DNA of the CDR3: TGTGCCAGCAGCTTCGAGGGGGCCCCTTTCGTGAACACTGAAGCTTTCTTT.

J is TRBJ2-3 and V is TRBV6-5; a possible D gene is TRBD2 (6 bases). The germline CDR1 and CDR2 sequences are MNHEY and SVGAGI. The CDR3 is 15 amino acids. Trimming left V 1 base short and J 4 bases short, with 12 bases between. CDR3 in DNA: TGTGCCAGCAGTTACTGGGCTAGCGAAGCAGATACGCAGTATTTT. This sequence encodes CASSYWASEADTQYF.

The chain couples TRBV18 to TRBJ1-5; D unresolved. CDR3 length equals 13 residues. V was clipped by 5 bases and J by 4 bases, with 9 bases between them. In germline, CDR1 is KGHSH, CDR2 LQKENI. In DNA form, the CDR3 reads TGTGCCAGCTCAATCCAGGAGAATCAGCCCCAGCATTTT. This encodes CASSIQENQPQHF.